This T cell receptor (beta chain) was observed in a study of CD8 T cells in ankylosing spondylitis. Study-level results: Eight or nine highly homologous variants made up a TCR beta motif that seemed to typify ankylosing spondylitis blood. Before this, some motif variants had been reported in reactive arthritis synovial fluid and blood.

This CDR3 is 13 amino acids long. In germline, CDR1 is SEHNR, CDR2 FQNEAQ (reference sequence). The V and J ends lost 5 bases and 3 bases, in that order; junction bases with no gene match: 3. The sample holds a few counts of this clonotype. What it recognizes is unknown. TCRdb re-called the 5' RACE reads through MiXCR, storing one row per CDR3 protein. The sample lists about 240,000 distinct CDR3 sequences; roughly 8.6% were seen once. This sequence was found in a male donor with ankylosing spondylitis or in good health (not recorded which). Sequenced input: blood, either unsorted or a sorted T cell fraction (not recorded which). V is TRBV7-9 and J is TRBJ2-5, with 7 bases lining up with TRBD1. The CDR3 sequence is CASSVDREETQYF. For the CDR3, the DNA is TGTGCCAGCAGCGTCGACAGGGAAGAGACCCAGTACTTC. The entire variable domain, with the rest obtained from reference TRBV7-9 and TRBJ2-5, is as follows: DTGVSQNPRHKITKRGQNVTFRCDPISEHNRLYWYRQTLGQGPEFLTYFQNEAQLEKSRLLSDRFSAERPKGSFSTLEIQRTEQGDSAMYLCASSVDREETQYFGPGTRLLVL.